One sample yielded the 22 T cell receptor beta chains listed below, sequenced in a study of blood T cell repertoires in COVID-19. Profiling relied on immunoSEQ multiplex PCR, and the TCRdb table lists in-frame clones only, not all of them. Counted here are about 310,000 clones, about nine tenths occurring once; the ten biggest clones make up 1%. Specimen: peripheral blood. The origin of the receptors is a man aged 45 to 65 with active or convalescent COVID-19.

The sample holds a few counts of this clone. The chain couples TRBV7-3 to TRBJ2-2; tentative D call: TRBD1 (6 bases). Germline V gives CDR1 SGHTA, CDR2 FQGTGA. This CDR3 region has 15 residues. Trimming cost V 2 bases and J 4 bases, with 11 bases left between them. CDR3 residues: CASSLVGGGTGELFF. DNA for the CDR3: TGTGCCAGCAGCTTAGTAGGGGGTGGCACCGGGGAGCTGTTTTTT.

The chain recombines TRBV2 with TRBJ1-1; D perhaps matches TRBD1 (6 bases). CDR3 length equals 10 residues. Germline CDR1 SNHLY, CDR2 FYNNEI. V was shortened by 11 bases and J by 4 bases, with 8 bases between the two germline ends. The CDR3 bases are TGTGCCGAACAGGGCACTGAAGCTTTCTTT. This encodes CAEQGTEAFF.

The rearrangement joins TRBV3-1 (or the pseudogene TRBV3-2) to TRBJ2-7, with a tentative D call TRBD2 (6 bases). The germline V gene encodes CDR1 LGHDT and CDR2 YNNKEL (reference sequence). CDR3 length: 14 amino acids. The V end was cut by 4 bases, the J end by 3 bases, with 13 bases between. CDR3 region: CASSLRWRGYEQYF. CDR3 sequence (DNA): TGTGCCAGCAGCCTTCGATGGAGGGGCTACGAGCAGTACTTC.

The CDR3: CASSTTVNTEAFF. In DNA form, the CDR3 reads TGTGCCAGCAGCACGACAGTTAACACTGAAGCTTTCTTT. The V gene is TRBV2, the J gene TRBJ1-1; perhaps TRBD1 as D (5 bases). Trimming removed 6 bases from V and 2 bases from J, with 10 bases in between. Germline CDR1 SNHLY, CDR2 FYNNEI. The CDR3 is made up of 13 amino acids.

CDR3 nucleotide sequence: TGTGCCAGCAGCTTGGTAGCAGGGGCAAACAATGAGCAGTTCTTC. The encoded protein is CASSLVAGANNEQFF. This sequence joins TRBV5-4 and TRBJ2-1; TRBD1 might be the D (6 bases). CDR3 length: 15 amino acids. Trimming cost V 0 bases and J 5 bases, with 12 bases left between them. Germline-derived CDR1 and CDR2 are SGHNT and YYREEE (reference sequence).

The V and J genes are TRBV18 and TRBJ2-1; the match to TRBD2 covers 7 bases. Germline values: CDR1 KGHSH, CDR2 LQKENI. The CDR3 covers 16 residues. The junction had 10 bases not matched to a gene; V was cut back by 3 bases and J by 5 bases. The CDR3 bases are TGTGCCAGCTCACCGCCGGGCAGCGGGATTGACAATGAGCAGTTCTTC. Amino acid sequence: CASSPPGSGIDNEQFF.

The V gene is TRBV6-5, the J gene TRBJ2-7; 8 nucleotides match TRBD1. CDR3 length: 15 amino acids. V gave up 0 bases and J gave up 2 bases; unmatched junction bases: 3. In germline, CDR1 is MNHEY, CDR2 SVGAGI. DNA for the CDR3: TGTGCCAGCAGTTACTCAAGACAGGGGCCCTACGAGCAGTACTTC. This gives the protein CASSYSRQGPYEQYF.

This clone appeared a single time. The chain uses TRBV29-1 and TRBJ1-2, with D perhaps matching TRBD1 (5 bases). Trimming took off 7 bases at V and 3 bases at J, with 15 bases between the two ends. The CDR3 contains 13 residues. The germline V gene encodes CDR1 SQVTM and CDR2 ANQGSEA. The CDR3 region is CSAQGVVDYGYTF. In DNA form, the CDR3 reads TGCAGCGCCCAAGGGGTAGTAGACTATGGCTACACCTTC.

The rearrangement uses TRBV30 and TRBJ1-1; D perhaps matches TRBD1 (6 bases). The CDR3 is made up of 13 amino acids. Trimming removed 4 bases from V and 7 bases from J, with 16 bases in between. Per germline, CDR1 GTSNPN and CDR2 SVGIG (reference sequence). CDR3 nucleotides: TGTGCCTGGACTCGGACAGTAGCTCTTGAAGCTTTCTTT. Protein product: CAWTRTVALEAFF.

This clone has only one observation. The CDR3 DNA reads TGTGCCTGGAGTGTACCACAGGGGCGGGAAGGAACTGAAGCTTTCTTT. Translated, it gives CAWSVPQGREGTEAFF. The chain carries TRBV30 and TRBJ1-1, with 7 bases matching TRBD1. Trimming took 0 bases from V and 5 from J; bases not matched to a gene: 12. This CDR3 has 16 residues. Germline-derived CDR1 and CDR2 are GTSNPN and SVGIG (reference sequence).

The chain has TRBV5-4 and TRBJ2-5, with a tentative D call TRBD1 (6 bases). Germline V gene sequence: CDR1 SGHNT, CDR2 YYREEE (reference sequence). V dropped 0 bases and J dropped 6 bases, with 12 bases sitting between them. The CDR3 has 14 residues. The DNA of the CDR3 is TGTGCCAGCAGCTTGGAGGCAGGGGAGAAGACCCAGTACTTC. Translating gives CASSLEAGEKTQYF.

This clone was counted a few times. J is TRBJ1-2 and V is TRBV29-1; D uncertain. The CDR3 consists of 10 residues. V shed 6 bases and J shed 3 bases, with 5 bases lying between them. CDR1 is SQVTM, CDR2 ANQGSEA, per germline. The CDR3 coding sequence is TGCAGCGTAACGGACTATGGCTACACCTTC. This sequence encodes CSVTDYGYTF.

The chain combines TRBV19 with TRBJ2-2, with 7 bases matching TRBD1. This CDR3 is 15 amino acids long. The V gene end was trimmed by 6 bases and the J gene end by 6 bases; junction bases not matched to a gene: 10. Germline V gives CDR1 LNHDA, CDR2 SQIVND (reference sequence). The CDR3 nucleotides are TGTGCCAGTAGATCTGGACAGGCTGGGTCCGGGGAGCTGTTTTTT. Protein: CASRSGQAGSGELFF. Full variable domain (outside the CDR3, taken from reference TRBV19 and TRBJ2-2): DGGITQSPKYLFRKEGQNVTLSCEQNLNHDAMYWYRQDPGQGLRLIYYSQIVNDFQKGDIAEGYSVSREKKESFPLTVTSAQKNPTAFYLCASRSGQAGSGELFFGEGSRLTVL.

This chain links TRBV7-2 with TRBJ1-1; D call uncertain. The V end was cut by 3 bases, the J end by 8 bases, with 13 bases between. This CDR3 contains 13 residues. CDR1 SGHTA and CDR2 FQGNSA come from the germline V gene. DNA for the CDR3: TGTGCCAGCAGCTTGAGGGAGGTGGGGGAAGCTTTCTTT. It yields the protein CASSLREVGEAFF. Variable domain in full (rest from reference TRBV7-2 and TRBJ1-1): GAGVSQSPSNKVTEKGKDVELRCDPISGHTALYWYRQSLGQGLEFLIYFQGNSAPDKSGLPSDRFSAERTGGSVSTLTIQRTQQEDSAVYLCASSLREVGEAFFGQGTRLTVV.

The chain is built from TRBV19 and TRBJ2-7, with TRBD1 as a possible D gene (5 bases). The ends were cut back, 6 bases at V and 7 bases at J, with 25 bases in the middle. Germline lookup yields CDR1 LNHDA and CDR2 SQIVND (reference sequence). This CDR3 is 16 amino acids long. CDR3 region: CASSPGASLRAGEQYF. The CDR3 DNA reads TGTGCCAGTAGCCCTGGGGCCTCGCTTCGCGCCGGGGAGCAGTACTTC. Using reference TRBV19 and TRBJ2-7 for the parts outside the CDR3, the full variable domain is DGGITQSPKYLFRKEGQNVTLSCEQNLNHDAMYWYRQDPGQGLRLIYYSQIVNDFQKGDIAEGYSVSREKKESFPLTVTSAQKNPTAFYLCASSPGASLRAGEQYFGPGTRLTVT.

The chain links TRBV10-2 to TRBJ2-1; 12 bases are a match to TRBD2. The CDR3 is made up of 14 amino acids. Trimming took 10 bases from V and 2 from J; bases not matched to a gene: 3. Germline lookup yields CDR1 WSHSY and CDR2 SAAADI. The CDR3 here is CAIGLAGPYNEQFF. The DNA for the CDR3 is TGCGCCATCGGACTAGCGGGGCCCTACAATGAGCAGTTCTTC.

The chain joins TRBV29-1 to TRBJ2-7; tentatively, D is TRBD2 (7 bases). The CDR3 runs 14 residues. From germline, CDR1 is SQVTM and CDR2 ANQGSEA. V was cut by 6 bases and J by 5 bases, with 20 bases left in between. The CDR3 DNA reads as TGCAGCGTCGTAAAACAGGGAGGGGCGAACGAGCAGTACTTC. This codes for CSVVKQGGANEQYF.

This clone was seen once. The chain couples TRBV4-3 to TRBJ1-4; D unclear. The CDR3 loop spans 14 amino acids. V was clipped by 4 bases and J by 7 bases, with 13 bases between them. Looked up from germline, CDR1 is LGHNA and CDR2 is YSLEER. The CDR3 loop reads CASSLQIRGEKLFF. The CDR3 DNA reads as TGCGCCAGCAGCCTTCAGATACGGGGTGAAAAACTGTTTTTT.

The CDR3 here is CASSTGLSPLHF. CDR3 bases: TGTGCCAGCAGCACGGGACTATCACCCCTCCACTTT. This chain connects TRBV6-2 or TRBV6-3 to TRBJ1-6, with D possibly being TRBD1 (5 bases). V was trimmed by 6 bases and J by 10 bases, leaving 10 bases between them. This CDR3 has 12 amino acids. Germline V gives CDR1 MNHEY, CDR2 SVGEGT.

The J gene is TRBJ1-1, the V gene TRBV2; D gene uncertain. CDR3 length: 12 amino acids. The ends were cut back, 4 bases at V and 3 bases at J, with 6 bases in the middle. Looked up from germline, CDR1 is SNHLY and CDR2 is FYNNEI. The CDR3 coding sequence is TGTGCCAGCAGTGTCCGGGACACTGAAGCTTTCTTT. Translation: CASSVRDTEAFF.

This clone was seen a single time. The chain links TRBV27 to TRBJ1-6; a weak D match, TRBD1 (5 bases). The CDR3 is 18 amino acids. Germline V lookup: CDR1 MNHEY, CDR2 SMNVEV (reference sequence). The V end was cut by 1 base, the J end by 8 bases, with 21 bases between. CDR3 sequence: CASSLFSAVGEGHSPLHF. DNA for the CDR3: TGTGCCAGCAGTTTATTCTCCGCGGTAGGGGAAGGACATTCACCCCTCCACTTT.

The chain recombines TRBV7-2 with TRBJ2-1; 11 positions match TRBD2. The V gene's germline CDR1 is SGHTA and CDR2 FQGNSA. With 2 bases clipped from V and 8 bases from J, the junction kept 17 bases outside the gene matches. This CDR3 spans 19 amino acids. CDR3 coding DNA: TGTGCCAGCAGCTTATATTTAGCGGGAGGGAGTCTGGGGTTAGATGAGCAGTTCTTC. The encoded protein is CASSLYLAGGSLGLDEQFF.